This record concerns one TCR beta chain sequence. The antigen is not known. The data are from a study of T cells after posttransplantation cyclophosphamide. Study observations and caveats: TRB overlap between skin or GI tissue T cells and blood was limited. After PTCy, TRB diversity resembled that of CNI/methotrexate controls. Donor-recipient repertoire similarity was low at 1-2 months, rising over year one.

Repertoires were generated with immunoSEQ multiplex PCR, while TCRdb's copy carries only in-frame clones and drops some. The sample yields roughly 42,000 clones, without any singletons. Peripheral blood was collected from the related graft donor on the marrow donation day. CDR1 is SGHTA, CDR2 FQGNSA, per germline. The CDR3 is 14 residues long. The V end lost 2 bases, the J end lost 0 bases, and 8 bases lay between the germline ends. Sequencing used PBMCs. The chain is built from TRBV7-2 and TRBJ2-7; D is unresolved. This receptor was taken from a woman aged 50 to 60 in good health and a related stem cell transplant donor. The CDR3 sequence: CASSLRRGSYEQYF. The CDR3 bases are TGTGCCAGCAGCTTAAGAAGAGGCTCCTACGAGCAGTACTTC.